This entry is about one TCR beta chain. The antigen is undetermined. Germline-derived CDR1 and CDR2 are SNHLY and FYNNEI. Trimming took 0 bases from V and 1 from J, leaving 10 bases between them. This CDR3 contains 15 residues. It was with a sample-barcoded 5' primer and a J-beta primer mix that a second PCR of roughly 7 to 12 cycles was run. Via MiXCR, TCRdb re-called the 5' RACE reads, giving one row per CDR3 protein. The sample has around 780,000 distinct CDR3 sequences, around 50% seen once. This entry is derived from a study of blood T cells in healthy people across ages. General study findings and limits: One million T cells yielded diversity estimates that were considered underestimates. With age, beta diversity per million T cells declined roughly linearly, significantly by 40. What prevented conclusive comparison of naive and antigen-experienced cells was that PBMCs were unsorted.

The sequenced sample consisted of blood. This TCR came from a man aged 35 to 55 in good health. This chain uses TRBV2 with TRBJ2-7; D not resolved. CDR3 loop: CASSEAPPPSYEQYF. The CDR3 DNA is TGTGCCAGCAGTGAAGCGCCCCCTCCTTCCTACGAGCAGTACTTC.